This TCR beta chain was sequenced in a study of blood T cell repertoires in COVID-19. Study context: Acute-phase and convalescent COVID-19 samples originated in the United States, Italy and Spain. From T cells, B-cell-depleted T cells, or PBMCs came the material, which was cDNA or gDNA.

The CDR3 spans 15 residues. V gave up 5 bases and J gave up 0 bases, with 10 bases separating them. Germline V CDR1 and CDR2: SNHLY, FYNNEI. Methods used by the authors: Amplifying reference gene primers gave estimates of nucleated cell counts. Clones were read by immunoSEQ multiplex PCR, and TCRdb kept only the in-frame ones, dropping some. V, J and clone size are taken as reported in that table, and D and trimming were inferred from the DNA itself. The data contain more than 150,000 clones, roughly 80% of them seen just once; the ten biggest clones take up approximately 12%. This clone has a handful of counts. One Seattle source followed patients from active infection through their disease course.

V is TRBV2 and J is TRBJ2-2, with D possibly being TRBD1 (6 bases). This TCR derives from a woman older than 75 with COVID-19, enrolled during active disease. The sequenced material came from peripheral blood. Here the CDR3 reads CASSTDSANTGELFF. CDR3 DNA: TGTGCCAGCAGTACGGACAGCGCGAACACCGGGGAGCTGTTTTTT. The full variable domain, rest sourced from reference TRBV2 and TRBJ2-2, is EPEVTQTPSHQVTQMGQEVILRCVPISNHLYFYWYRQILGQKVEFLVSFYNNEISEKSEIFDDQFSVERPDGSNFTLKIRSTKLEDSAMYFCASSTDSANTGELFFGEGSRLTVL.